The 16 T cell receptor beta chains reported below all come from one sample, sequenced in a study of T cells in women clearing cervical HPV infection. Only in-frame clones appear in the TCRdb table, and some are missing; sequencing was by immunoSEQ multiplex PCR. In all, the sample yields 25,000 to 35,000 clones. What was sequenced was blood buffy coat. The receptors derive from a woman aged 18-70 years with a cervical HPV16 infection that either progressed to CIN3+ or cleared (not recorded which).

Remarks on this clone: Read data end 3 residues before the CDR3 end; the end is taken from the germline J gene. The V call is TRBV5-1, the J call TRBJ1-2; D not certain. The germline gives CDR1 SGHRS, CDR2 YFSETQ. The CDR3 consists of 13 residues. V lost 5 bases and J 2 bases, leaving 10 bases between the germline ends. Here the CDR3 reads CASRRQENYGYTF. CDR3 bases read: TGCGCCAGCAGACGTCAGGAAAACTATGGC.

In the case of this clone: Read sequence stops 3 residues before the CDR3 end, and the germline J gene provides the missing end. The chain is built from TRBV6-1 and TRBJ2-1, with D possibly being TRBD1 (5 bases). With 2 bases removed from V and 6 bases from J, the gap between germline ends came to 17 bases. CDR3 length: 16 residues. Germline-derived CDR1 and CDR2 are MNHNS and SASEGT. The sequenced CDR3 bases are TGTGCCAGCAGTGAAAGGGGCTGGTCACCGGGCAATGAG. This codes for CASSERGWSPGNE. The full CDR3 sequence reads CASSERGWSPGNEQFF.

A note on this clone: The read terminates 3 residues before the CDR3 end, so the remaining end is supplied by the germline J gene. V usage is TRBV7-6 and J usage is TRBJ2-7; D uncertain. V lost 2 bases and J lost 2, with 7 bases in between. Per germline, CDR1 SGHVS and CDR2 FNYEAQ. This CDR3 has 13 residues. The CDR3 DNA, read in part, is TGTGCCAGCAGCTTACACTCCACCTACGAG. This encodes CASSLHSTYE. Given in full, the CDR3 is CASSLHSTYEQYF.

The CDR3 bases that were read are TGTGCCAGCAGTGAACTAGGGGTGGCGGCGGGGACTGAA. It is translated as CASSELGVAAGTE. The complete CDR3 reads CASSELGVAAGTEAFF. V is TRBV2 and J is TRBJ1-1, with TRBD1 as a possible D gene (5 bases). Sequencing ends 3 residues short of the CDR3 end; the germline J gene provides the rest. CDR3 length equals 16 residues. Per germline, CDR1 SNHLY and CDR2 FYNNEI. The ends were cut back, 2 bases at V and 5 bases at J, with 18 bases in the middle.

A note on this clone: The read gets to within 3 residues of the CDR3 end, and the germline J gene fills in the rest. The rearrangement links TRBV7-9 to TRBJ1-3; perhaps TRBD1 as D (6 bases). Trimming took off 0 bases at V and 4 bases at J, with 10 bases between the two ends. Germline V lookup: CDR1 SEHNR, CDR2 FQNEAQ (reference sequence). CDR3 length: 15 residues. CDR3 region: CASSLALGAGNTIYF. CDR3 DNA (partial): TGTGCCAGCAGCTTAGCGCTGGGGGCCGGAAACACC.

Comment on this clone: The read ends 3 residues before the CDR3 terminus; that terminus is restored from the germline J gene. This chain links TRBV12-5 with TRBJ2-2, with D possibly being TRBD1 (6 bases). The germline V and J ends were trimmed by 6 bases and 3 bases, with 14 bases remaining between them. Germline values: CDR1 LGHNT, CDR2 FRNRAP. This CDR3 spans 15 amino acids. The chain's CDR3 is CASGGRGSYTGELFF. The CDR3 bases that were read are TGTGCTAGTGGGGGCAGGGGCTCCTACACCGGGGAG. Filled out from reference TRBV12-5 and TRBJ2-2, the complete variable domain reads DARVTQTPRHKVTEMGQEVTMRCQPILGHNTVFWYRQTMMQGLELLAYFRNRAPLDDSGMPKDRFSAEMPDATLATLKIQPSEPRDSAVYFCASGGRGSYTGELFFGEGSRLTVL.

For this clone: The read ends 3 residues shy of where the CDR3 ends; the end is completed using the germline J gene. V and J are TRBV12-5 and TRBJ2-3; 8 bases fit TRBD1. Germline trimming cut 3 bases from V and 5 bases from J; bases unmatched to any gene: 10. The CDR3 runs to 16 residues. Germline CDR1 and CDR2: LGHNT and FRNRAP. The sequenced CDR3 bases are TGTGCTAGTGGTTTAGGACAGGGCCCGCGAGAAGATACG. Translating it yields CASGLGQGPREDT. The whole CDR3 sequence is CASGLGQGPREDTQYF. The full variable domain, its missing parts supplied by reference TRBV12-5 and TRBJ2-3, is DARVTQTPRHKVTEMGQEVTMRCQPILGHNTVFWYRQTMMQGLELLAYFRNRAPLDDSGMPKDRFSAEMPDATLATLKIQPSEPRDSAVYFCASGLGQGPREDTQYFGPGTRLTVL.

Notes on this clone: From the germline J gene comes the end of the CDR3, since the read stops 3 residues before it. The chain joins TRBV7-6 to TRBJ1-6; D perhaps matches TRBD1 (6 bases). The CDR3 runs 15 residues. Looked up from germline, CDR1 is SGHVS and CDR2 is FNYEAQ. V gave up 5 bases and J gave up 4 bases, with 12 bases separating them. The part of the CDR3 DNA that was read is TGTGCCAGCAGCCCAGGGGACGGATATAATTCACCC. Translating gives CASSPGDGYNSP. The full CDR3 protein reads CASSPGDGYNSPLHF.

The CDR3 sequence is CASSGLAGGQYEQYF. The CDR3 DNA, read in part, is TGTGCCAGCAGCGGCCTAGCGGGGGGTCAATACGAG. This chain uses TRBV4-2 with TRBJ2-7, with 11 bases that match TRBD2. The CDR3 extends 3 residues past the end of the read, so its final part is completed from the germline J gene. V was pared by 5 bases and J by 4 bases, with 7 bases of the junction left unmatched. The germline V gene encodes CDR1 LGHNA and CDR2 YNFKEQ. CDR3 length: 15 residues.

Regarding this clone: The read ends 3 residues early relative to the CDR3; the germline J gene fills the gap. This chain joins TRBV7-8 and TRBJ1-4; 8 bases are shared with TRBD1. Unmatched junction bases numbered 3, after V lost 1 base and J lost 5 bases. This CDR3 comprises 15 residues. Per the germline V gene, CDR1 is SGHVS and CDR2 is FQNEAQ. CDR3 residues: CASSLEQGANEKLFF. CDR3 DNA, as far as it was read: TGTGCCAGCAGCTTAGAGCAGGGGGCCAATGAAAAA.

Of note for this clone: The CDR3 end falls 3 residues outside the read, so it is completed with the germline J gene. The chain couples TRBV28 to TRBJ2-2; D possibly corresponds to TRBD2 (6 bases). Trimming removed 6 bases from V and 1 base from J, with 9 bases in between. The germline V gene has CDR1 MDHEN and CDR2 SYDVKM. The CDR3 loop spans 14 amino acids. The CDR3 sequence is CASRPGLNTGELFF. Partial CDR3 DNA: TGTGCCAGCAGGCCGGGACTGAACACCGGGGAG.

The sequenced CDR3 bases are TGCGCCAGCAGCTCGTTTATCCAAGAGACC. It encodes CASSSFIQET. In full, the CDR3 reads CASSSFIQETQYF. The chain is built from TRBV5-1 and TRBJ2-5; D gene unclear. Read coverage stops 3 residues before the CDR3 terminus; the germline J gene supplies the remainder. The CDR3 covers 13 residues. Trimming cost V 3 bases and J 1 base, with 7 bases left between them. In germline, CDR1 is SGHRS, CDR2 YFSETQ. The entire variable domain, with the rest obtained from reference TRBV5-1 and TRBJ2-5, is as follows: KAGVTQTPRYLIKTRGQQVTLSCSPISGHRSVSWYQQTPGQGLQFLFEYFSETQRNKGNFPGRFSGRQFSNSRSEMNVSTLELGDSALYLCASSSFIQETQYFGPGTRLLVL.

Of note for this clone: The read finishes 3 residues shy of the CDR3 end, and the germline J gene is used to complete it. The chain couples TRBV5-4 to TRBJ1-4, with D tentatively TRBD1 (6 bases). V lost 0 bases and J lost 4, with 10 bases in between. Germline CDR1 SGHNT, CDR2 YYREEE (reference sequence). This CDR3 contains 15 residues. The CDR3 protein is CASSLGAGDNEKLFF. CDR3 DNA, as far as it was read: TGTGCCAGCAGCTTGGGGGCAGGGGATAATGAAAAA.

A word on this clone: The sequence runs out 3 residues before the end of the CDR3; the remainder is reconstructed from the germline J gene. This chain uses TRBV18 with TRBJ2-1, with D possibly matching TRBD2 (6 bases). This CDR3 has 12 amino acids. Trimming shortened V by 4 bases and J by 9 bases, and 10 bases separated the two germline ends. From germline, CDR1 is KGHSH and CDR2 LQKENI. CDR3 DNA, as far as it was read: TGTGCCAGCTCACTGGAGGGCATTGAG. Protein sequence: CASSLEGIE. The full-length CDR3 reads as CASSLEGIEQFF.

The CDR3 here is CSAGQLPDTQYF. The CDR3 DNA, read in part, is TGCAGTGCGGGGCAGCTCCCAGATACG. The chain carries TRBV20-1 and TRBJ2-3; possibly TRBD1 for D (5 bases). The sequenced fragment ends 3 residues before the CDR3 boundary, so the rest is inferred from the germline J gene. The CDR3 totals 12 residues. V shed 6 bases and J shed 4 bases, with 11 bases lying between them. Germline CDR1 reads DFQATT; CDR2 reads SNEGSKA (reference sequence).

A note on this clone: The read finishes 3 residues shy of the CDR3 end, and the germline J gene is used to complete it. The gene calls are TRBV20-1 and TRBJ1-2, with 9 bases fitting TRBD1. Germline V gene lookup returns CDR1 DFQATT and CDR2 SNEGSKA (reference sequence). The V gene end was trimmed by 5 bases and the J gene end by 0 bases; junction bases not matched to a gene: 4. The CDR3 has 14 amino acids. CDR3 DNA, as far as it was read: TGCAGTGCTTTACAGGGGGCAGCTAACTATGGC. It codes for CSALQGAANYG. The CDR3, in full, reads CSALQGAANYGYTF.